This T cell receptor (beta chain) derives from a study of T cell repertoires in cytomegalovirus infection (dated by TCRdb to the late 2010s). Study-level background: The HLA type of each donor mattered for the analysis, because public TCR beta signatures pointed to carriage of CMV infection along with the matching HLA type. Results and caveats for the whole study, not just this receptor: In the ex vivo response, HLA-C-restricted CMV-specific TCR beta clonotypes were dominant, and in two of eight donors the single most frequent clonotype came from this HLA-C-restricted group. Cumulative frequency of public TCR beta family members discriminated carriers of CMV infection plus the relevant HLA type in this cohort and an independent approximately 400-donor cohort.

From its cysteine to its phenylalanine, the CDR3 spans 16 amino acids. The CDR3 DNA has 48 bases and is translated from base 1. The germline V gene yields SGHTA for CDR1 and FQGNSA for CDR2. Unmatched junction bases come to 11, with V trimmed by 5 bases and J by 7 bases. The reads were generated on an Illumina HiSeq 1500. TCRdb took the public reads, trimmed them with fastp at Q25, ran MiXCR for clone calling and kept in-frame beta chains. Identical CDR3 proteins give one entry, which carries the most common genes and DNA. Present in this sample are about 300,000 distinct CDR3 sequences, about a tenth of which were seen just once. The top ten constitute around 2.5% of the sample. This clonotype was seen at least ten times. Its antigen target is currently unknown. Per-nucleotide qualities are absent, and no much larger clonotype sits a single base away.

Sequencing used PBMCs. The chain is encoded by TRBV7-2 joined to TRBJ2-1, with 10 bases in between that match TRBD2. The TCR sequence derives from a human donor in good health (CMV status not recorded). Some clones in this sample may be carry-over from other donors' samples. The CDR3 loop reads CASSGGSGGFDNEQFF. The bases are TGTGCCAGCAGCGGGGGTAGCGGGGGGTTTGATAATGAGCAGTTCTTC.